This TCR beta chain came from a study of human T cells and chemical hapten exposure. The study, taken as a whole, reports: After DPC sensitization, TCRs above 1 in 1000 frequency showed no change.

This clonotype was observed many times. Its target is not known. Within the library, unique molecular identifiers were attached to each individual cDNA molecule. As handled by the study authors: From about 22,000 to 700,000 TCRs were found per sample, with a median of 95,638. TCRdb independently ran MiXCR on the RACE reads; one entry per CDR3 protein. The authors' filters were not applied to this entry. The sample yields roughly 80,000 distinct CDR3 sequences, about 10% seen once. CDR1 is SGHVS, CDR2 FNYEAQ, per germline. CDR3 length: 15 amino acids. V was cut by 3 bases and J by 0 bases, with 8 bases left in between. This sample's time point: patch test 1, 2 weeks after DPC sensitization. As to treatment: therapeutic diphenylcyclopropenone sensitization with weekly scalp DPC.

This clonotype was sampled from a woman aged 45 to 65 with alopecia areata. Some clones in this sample may be carry-over from other donors' samples. The chain uses TRBV7-6 and TRBJ2-2; no definite D call. Sequenced here: whole blood, sampled in connection with sensitization to the hapten diphenylcyclopropenone (DPC). The CDR3 here is CASSLDIPNTGELFF. In nucleotides, the CDR3 is TGTGCCAGCAGCTTGGATATCCCGAACACCGGGGAGCTGTTTTTT.